This is a list of T cell receptor beta chains from one sample in a study of breast tumors, draining lymph nodes, adjacent tissues. TCRdb recomputed calls from the multiplex PCR reads with MiXCR, one row per CDR3 protein. The sample has some 97,000 distinct CDR3 sequences; over 20% are singletons. What was sequenced was axillary lymph node tissue. These receptors were obtained from a female donor with breast cancer. Some clones in this sample may be carry-over from other donors' samples. Each CDR3 is given with its conserved first and last residue. Fields, in order: CDR3 protein, CDR3 DNA, D gene, J gene, V gene, clone size. A D gene is named only where the DNA matches it firmly. Size is omitted from some rows. Given values are once, few, many or a class for expanded clones.

CSVELDRQETQYF,TGCAGCGTTGAGCTAGATCGACAAGAGACCCAGTACTTC,.,TRBJ2-5,TRBV29-1,.
CASSVVPAGPTNTGELFF,TGTGCCAGCAGCGTAGTCCCAGCGGGGCCCACGAACACCGGGGAGCTGTTTTTT,TRBD2,TRBJ2-2,TRBV9,many
CASSPFHGYEQYF,TGCGCCAGCAGCCCGTTTCACGGTTACGAGCAGTACTTC,.,TRBJ2-7,TRBV4-1,many
CASSLTGGDTGELFF,TGCGCCAGCAGCCTAACAGGGGGTGACACCGGGGAGCTGTTTTTT,TRBD1,TRBJ2-2,TRBV5-1,many
CASSITARDTEAFF,TGTGCCAGTAGTATAACGGCGAGGGACACTGAAGCTTTCTTT,.,TRBJ1-1,TRBV19,.
CASSSYRLADSTDTQYF,TGTGCCAGCAGCTCATACCGACTAGCGGATAGCACAGATACGCAGTATTTT,TRBD2,TRBJ2-3,TRBV5-5,.
CASSQVGGGYGYTF,TGTGCCAGCAGCCAAGTCGGGGGGGGCTATGGCTACACCTTC,.,TRBJ1-2,TRBV14,.
CASSEVARSSYNEQFF,TGTGCCAGCAGTGAAGTGGCGCGGTCATCCTACAATGAGCAGTTCTTC,.,TRBJ2-1,TRBV6-1,few
CASSLAQGVYGYTF,TGTGCCAGCAGCTTGGCACAGGGGGTCTATGGCTACACCTTC,TRBD1,TRBJ1-2,TRBV5-4,.
CASSLGRSNTGELFF,TGTGCCAGCAGCCTAGGACGCTCGAACACCGGGGAGCTGTTTTTT,.,TRBJ2-2,TRBV11-1,many
CASSQELLAGGNEQFF,TGTGCCAGCAGCCAAGAGTTGCTAGCGGGAGGCAATGAGCAGTTCTTC,TRBD2,TRBJ2-1,TRBV3-1,.
CASAPGNNSPLHF,TGTGCCAGCGCCCCGGGAAACAATTCACCCCTCCACTTT,.,TRBJ1-6,TRBV11-2,many
CASSPSISGFSGNTIYF,TGTGCCAGCAGCCCCAGTATAAGCGGATTCTCTGGAAACACCATATATTTT,.,TRBJ1-3,TRBV14,.
CAISEEPYNEQFF,TGTGCCATCAGTGAGGAACCCTACAATGAGCAGTTCTTC,.,TRBJ2-1,TRBV10-3,many
CASSQGQGFYEQFF,TGTGCCAGCAGCCAGGGACAGGGTTTCTATGAGCAGTTCTTC,TRBD1,TRBJ2-1,TRBV11-2,many
CASSLEVAGLGFF,TGTGCCAGCAGCTTGGAGGTGGCAGGTCTTGGATTCTTC,.,TRBJ2-1,TRBV5-8,many
CSASEQAGYEQYF,TGCAGTGCTAGTGAACAAGCAGGGTACGAGCAGTACTTC,.,TRBJ2-7,TRBV20-1,many
CASSGQVLSYGYTF,TGTGCCAGCAGTGGACAGGTTTTGAGCTATGGCTACACCTTC,.,TRBJ1-2,TRBV2,many
CASGAGGYYNEQFF,TGTGCCAGCGGGGCAGGTGGCTATTACAATGAGCAGTTCTTC,.,TRBJ2-1,TRBV28,many
CASSFLGREQYF,TGTGCCAGCAGTTTTCTTGGGCGCGAGCAGTACTTC,.,TRBJ2-7,TRBV27,many
CASSYSMGIGGYTF,TGTGCCAGCAGTTACTCTATGGGTATTGGAGGCTACACCTTC,.,TRBJ1-2,TRBV6-5,many
CASSGTGHGYTF,TGTGCCAGCAGCGGGACAGGGCACGGCTACACCTTC,TRBD1,TRBJ1-2,TRBV5-6,.
CASSEFRGNNEQFF,TGTGCCAGCAGTGAATTTAGGGGGAACAATGAGCAGTTCTTC,.,TRBJ2-1,TRBV2,many
CARSQLTLNTGELFF,TGTGCCAGGAGCCAATTAACCCTGAACACCGGGGAGCTGTTTTTT,.,TRBJ2-2,TRBV4-2,.
CASSYSPGVSGTHEQYF,TGTGCCAGCAGTTACTCTCCCGGTGTGAGCGGGACCCACGAGCAGTACTTC,TRBD2,TRBJ2-7,TRBV6-5,many
CSPTTGGATETQYF,TGCAGTCCGACGACAGGGGGCGCTACGGAGACCCAGTACTTC,TRBD1,TRBJ2-5,TRBV20-1,many
CATSRDFEPRGNTIYF,TGTGCCACCAGCAGAGATTTCGAACCCCGTGGAAACACCATATATTTT,.,TRBJ1-3,TRBV15,many
CASSEELAKNIQYF,TGTGCCAGCAGTGAAGAGTTAGCCAAAAACATTCAGTACTTC,.,TRBJ2-4,TRBV2,few
CSARDIGYRAYGYTF,TGCAGTGCTAGAGATATCGGTTACAGAGCCTATGGCTACACCTTC,.,TRBJ1-2,TRBV20-1,many
CASSLSTGDGYTF,TGTGCCAGCAGCTTAAGCACAGGGGACGGCTACACCTTC,TRBD1,TRBJ1-2,TRBV7-9,many
CASSVGGRTDTQYF,TGTGCCAGTAGTGTCGGGGGGCGAACAGATACGCAGTATTTT,.,TRBJ2-3,TRBV19,.
CASSLQGPRNTIYF,TGTGCCAGCAGTTTACAGGGCCCAAGAAACACCATATATTTT,.,TRBJ1-3,TRBV12-3/TRBV12-4,many
CAGSTGPRGYEQYF,TGTGCCGGTAGTACGGGACCGCGAGGCTATGAGCAGTACTTC,.,TRBJ2-7,TRBV19,.
CASSPTSSQRGHVDF,TGTGCCAGCTCACCAACGTCCTCCCAGCGGGGACACGTAGACTTC,.,TRBJ2-5,TRBV18,.
CAWRGAENIQYF,TGTGCCTGGAGGGGGGCAGAAAACATTCAGTACTTC,.,TRBJ2-4,TRBV30,.
CASSWGGTGTYLGGYTF,TGTGCCAGCAGCTGGGGAGGGACAGGGACCTATTTGGGTGGCTACACCTTC,TRBD1,TRBJ1-2,TRBV5-4,many